This entry concerns a single TCR beta chain. This clonotype was seen just once. Its cognate antigen has yet to be identified. No per-base quality is available; no much larger clone lies one base away. The entry originates in a study of blood T cells in healthy people across ages (dated by TCRdb to between 2014 and 2017). About the investigation overall: Template switching captured roughly one uniquely barcoded TCR beta cDNA molecule per two T cells in model experiments. Age-related changes in TCR beta repertoire diversity were measured in the study by deep sequencing normalized with unique cDNA molecular identifiers. The donors were split into four age groups: young (average around 15 years), middle-aged (39), aged (approximately 59) and long-lived (under 90). To avoid experimental bias, donors of different ages were distributed randomly across sequencing lanes. Two additional independent replicas of 1 million unique cDNA reads from the same blood draw were analyzed for two donors (one aged 18 to 29 and one aged 80 or older).

The donors were 40 or so Caucasian individuals from Russia, aged roughly 6 to 90 years, who were systemically healthy. Approximately 10 milliliters of peripheral blood were collected from each donor into EDTA-treated Vacutainer tubes. Ficoll-Paque density-gradient centrifugation was used to isolate PBMCs, with at least 6.5 million obtained per sample. Total RNA, at least 6 micrograms per sample, was extracted from PBMCs with Trizol reagent. Naive CD45RAhigh/CD27high T cell percentages were measured by flow cytometry on a PBMC aliquot from every donor. The germline ends are 4 bases apart after V is trimmed by 4 bases and J by 6 bases. From the germline V gene (reference sequence), CDR1 is LGHDT and CDR2 is YNNKEL. Spanning cysteine to phenylalanine, the CDR3 consists of 12 amino acids. The entry retains the CDR3 DNA only, 36 bases that are in frame from base 1. Here is what the overall study found, with its caveats: Bulk unsorted PBMC profiling prevented conclusive comparison of naive and antigen-experienced compartments. Observed TCR beta diversity per million T cells fell roughly linearly with age, and a significant reduction was already apparent by age around 44. Compared with the aged group, the long-lived group had more naive CD4+ T cells, fewer expanded clones and increased TCR diversity, a pattern suggesting age selection. Because the CMV infection status of the donors was unknown, age-related changes in expanded clonotypes may potentially have been confounded. Estimates of total diversity based on one million sequenced T cells were regarded as lower bounds and as underestimates. A strong correlation was found between observed TCR beta diversity and the percentage of naive T cells measured by flow cytometry.

The library came from 5' RACE. Reads for this sample came from an Illumina HiSeq 2500. A second PCR of about 7 to 12 cycles was performed with a sample-barcoded 5' primer and a J-beta primer mix. A unique molecular identifier was introduced onto each TCR beta cDNA molecule by a template-switch 5' adaptor carrying 12 random nucleotides. Each sample yielded at least 3 million CDR3-containing paired-end reads. First-strand cDNA was synthesized from all RNA with the Mint cDNA synthesis kit, primed by a TRBC-specific oligonucleotide. All cDNA was treated with uracil-DNA glycosylase and then went through a first 18-cycle PCR with the universal primers M1SS and BC2_uni_R. Per the original workflow: Normalization of each sample was performed by random selection of 1 million high-quality reads, each carrying a distinct molecular identifier. Instead of being binned into consensus sequences, reads that shared molecular identifiers were thrown out. MiTCR, run with a Q25 quality threshold and the strictest error-elimination algorithm, handled CDR3 identification, clonotype clustering and error correction. Lower-bound total TCR beta diversity was estimated with a nonparametric unseen species model using Euler transformation. In-frame beta chains were kept once TCRdb had trimmed the public reads at Q25 with fastp and called clones with MiXCR. Rows matching on CDR3 protein sequence are summarized as one entry with the most common DNA and genes. TCRdb's processing, not the authors', yielded these V and J calls. This sample is represented by 1,300,000 or so distinct CDR3 sequences; approximately 63% of them were singletons. The ten most abundant clones make up 5% to 7% of the sample.

The sequencing input was blood. This TCR was recovered from a man between 18 and 29 years old in good health. The V and J genes are TRBV3-1 and TRBJ2-6; no D segment can be confidently identified. The CDR3 protein is CASSPKANVLTF. The nucleotide sequence reads TGTGCCAGCAGCCCCAAGGCCAACGTCCTGACTTTC. Here the CDR3 is joined to the reference TRBV3-1 and TRBJ2-6 genes, and the full variable domain is: DTAVSQTPKYLVTQMGNDKSIKCEQNLGHDTMYWYKQDSKKFLKIMFSYNNKELIINETVPNRFSPKSPDKAHLNLHINSLELGDSAVYFCASSPKANVLTFGAGSRLTVL.